One sample yielded the 9 T cell receptor beta chains listed below, sequenced in a study of blood T cell repertoires in COVID-19 (dated by TCRdb to about 2020). Library preparation employed the immunoSEQ multiplex PCR assay. TCRdb mirrors the immuneACCESS table, restricted to in-frame sequences. Some clones are absent from its copies; in checked studies, under half trace to an unresolved V gene, and the reason for the others is unknown. The sample table records 100,000 or so clones; roughly four fifths of these occur just once. Clones ranked in the top ten supply under 11% of the sample. Input material: peripheral blood. All receptors come from a human donor in a cohort sampled during active COVID-19.

The chain is built from TRBV7-8 and TRBJ1-4; TRBD1 agrees at 7 bases. With V trimmed by 1 base and J by 0 bases, 11 bases remained unmatched. The V gene's germline CDR1 is SGHVS and CDR2 FQNEAQ. This CDR3 region has 19 residues. This CDR3 is CASSLVRGKGHATNEKLFF. The CDR3 coding sequence is TGTGCCAGCAGCTTAGTCAGGGGGAAGGGGCATGCAACTAATGAAAAACTGTTTTTT.

The chain links TRBV27 to TRBJ1-2, with a tentative D call TRBD1 (5 bases). From germline, CDR1 is MNHEY and CDR2 SMNVEV (reference sequence). Trimming left V 1 base short and J 3 bases short, with 9 bases between. The CDR3 is 14 residues long. CDR3: CASSLYTGHYGYTF. DNA of the CDR3: TGTGCCAGCAGTTTATATACAGGCCACTATGGCTACACCTTC.

V gene TRBV19 combines with J gene TRBJ2-2, with D tentatively TRBD1 (5 bases). Germline V gene sequence: CDR1 LNHDA, CDR2 SQIVND (reference sequence). The CDR3 covers 15 residues. Trimming took off 3 bases at V and 4 bases at J, with 12 bases between the two ends. The CDR3 sequence: CASSIRQGSTGELFF. As DNA, the CDR3 is TGTGCCAGTAGTATCAGGCAGGGTAGCACCGGGGAGCTGTTTTTT.

The rearrangement uses TRBV4-1 and TRBJ2-1; 7 positions match TRBD2. Losses at the gene ends were 2 bases for V and 4 bases for J; bases not matched to a gene: 8. Germline assignment: CDR1 MGHRA and CDR2 YSYEKL. The CDR3 loop spans 16 amino acids. The chain's CDR3 is CASSQPGLESYNEQFF. CDR3 nucleotide sequence: TGCGCCAGCAGCCAACCCGGACTAGAGAGTTACAATGAGCAGTTCTTC.

J is TRBJ2-3 and V is TRBV4-1, with 9 bases fitting TRBD2. From germline, CDR1 is MGHRA and CDR2 YSYEKL. The CDR3 loop spans 19 amino acids. J lost 0 bases, V lost 2 bases, and 12 bases had no gene match. CDR3 in amino acids: CASSQFEGLAGPSTDTQYF. CDR3 bases: TGCGCCAGCAGCCAATTTGAAGGGCTAGCGGGACCCAGCACAGATACGCAGTATTTT.

The chain joins TRBV2 to TRBJ1-4; TRBD1 matches at 10 bases. CDR1 is SNHLY, CDR2 FYNNEI, per germline. Losses at the gene ends were 7 bases for V and 5 bases for J; bases not matched to a gene: 7. The CDR3 is 15 residues long. The chain's CDR3 is CASKKEGQGNEKLFF. CDR3 sequence (DNA): TGTGCCAGCAAAAAAGAGGGACAGGGGAATGAAAAACTGTTTTTT.

The chain links TRBV24-1 to TRBJ2-7, with a tentative D call TRBD2 (6 bases). Trimming cost V 0 bases and J 2 bases, with 7 bases left between them. The germline V gene has CDR1 KGHDR and CDR2 SFDVKD. This CDR3 contains 14 residues. CDR3 protein: CATSDLAGTYEQYF. Here the CDR3 DNA reads TGTGCCACCAGTGATTTGGCGGGAACCTACGAGCAGTACTTC.

The chain combines TRBV10-3 with TRBJ1-2; 9 bases agree with TRBD1. CDR3 length: 14 residues. Per the germline V gene, CDR1 is ENHRY and CDR2 is SYGVKD. With V trimmed by 1 base and J by 6 bases, 3 bases remained unmatched. CDR3 bases: TGTGCCATCAGTGAGTTGGGACAGGGAAATGGCTACACCTTC. This translates into CAISELGQGNGYTF.

This chain joins TRBV9 and TRBJ2-1; TRBD2 might be the D (5 bases). V lost 0 bases, J lost 0 bases, and 13 bases lay in between. The CDR3 contains 17 residues. Germline assignment: CDR1 SGDLS and CDR2 YYNGEE. The CDR3 DNA reads as TGTGCCAGCAGCGTAGATCAGCGGCGGAGCTCCTACAATGAGCAGTTCTTC. Residues: CASSVDQRRSSYNEQFF. Together with reference TRBV9 and TRBJ2-1, the CDR3 gives the full variable domain: DSGVTQTPKHLITATGQRVTLRCSPRSGDLSVYWYQQSLDQGLQFLIQYYNGEERAKGNILERFSAQQFPDLHSELNLSSLELGDSALYFCASSVDQRRSSYNEQFFGPGTRLTVL.